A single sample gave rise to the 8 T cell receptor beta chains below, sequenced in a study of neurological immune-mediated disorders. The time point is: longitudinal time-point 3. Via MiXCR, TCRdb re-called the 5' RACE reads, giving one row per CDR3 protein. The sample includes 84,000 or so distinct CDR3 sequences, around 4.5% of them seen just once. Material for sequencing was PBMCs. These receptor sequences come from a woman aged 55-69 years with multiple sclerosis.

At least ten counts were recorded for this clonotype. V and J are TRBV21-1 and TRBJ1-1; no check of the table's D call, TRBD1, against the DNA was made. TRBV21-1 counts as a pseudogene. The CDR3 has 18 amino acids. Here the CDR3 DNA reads TGTGCCAGCAGCAATTCCGGGACAGGGGACCTCATGAACACTGAAGCTTTCTTT. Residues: CASSNSGTGDLMNTEAFF.

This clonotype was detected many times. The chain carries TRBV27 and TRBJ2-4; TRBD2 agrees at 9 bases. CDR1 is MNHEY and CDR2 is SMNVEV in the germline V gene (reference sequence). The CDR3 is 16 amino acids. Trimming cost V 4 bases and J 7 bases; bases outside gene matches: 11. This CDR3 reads CASSWVAGGPSNIQYF. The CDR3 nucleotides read TGTGCCAGCAGTTGGGTGGCGGGGGGGCCTAGCAACATTCAGTACTTC.

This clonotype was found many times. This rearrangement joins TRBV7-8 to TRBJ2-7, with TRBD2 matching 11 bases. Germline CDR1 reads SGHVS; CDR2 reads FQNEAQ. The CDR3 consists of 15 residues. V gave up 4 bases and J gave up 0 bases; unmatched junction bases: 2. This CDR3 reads CASSSTSGVSYEQYF. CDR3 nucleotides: TGTGCCAGCAGCTCGACTAGCGGGGTCTCCTACGAGCAGTACTTC.

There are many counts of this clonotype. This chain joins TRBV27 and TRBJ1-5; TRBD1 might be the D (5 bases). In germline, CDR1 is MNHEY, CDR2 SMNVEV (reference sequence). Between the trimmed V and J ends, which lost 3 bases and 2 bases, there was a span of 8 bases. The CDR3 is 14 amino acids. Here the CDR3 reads CASSFTGGNQPQHF. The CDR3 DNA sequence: TGTGCCAGCAGTTTCACGGGGGGCAATCAGCCCCAGCATTTT.

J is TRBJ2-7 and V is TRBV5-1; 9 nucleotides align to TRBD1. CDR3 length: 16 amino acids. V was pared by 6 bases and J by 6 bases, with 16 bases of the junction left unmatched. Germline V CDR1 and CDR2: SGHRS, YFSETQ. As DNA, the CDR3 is TGCGCCAGCACAAGACTGCTCGACAGGGGGACGGTCGAGCAGTACTTC. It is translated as CASTRLLDRGTVEQYF.

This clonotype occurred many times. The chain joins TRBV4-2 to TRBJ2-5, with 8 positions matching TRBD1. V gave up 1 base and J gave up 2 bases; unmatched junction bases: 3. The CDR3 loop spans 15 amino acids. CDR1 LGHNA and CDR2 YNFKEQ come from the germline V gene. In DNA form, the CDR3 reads TGTGCCAGCAGCCAAGTGGGGACAGGACAAGAGACCCAGTACTTC. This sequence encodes CASSQVGTGQETQYF.

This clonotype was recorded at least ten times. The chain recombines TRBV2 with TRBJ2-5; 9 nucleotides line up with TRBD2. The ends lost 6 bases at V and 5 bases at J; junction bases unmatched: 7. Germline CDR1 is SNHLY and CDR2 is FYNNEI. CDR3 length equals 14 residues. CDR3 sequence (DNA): TGTGCCAGCAGGGCCGGGACTAGCTGGGAGACCCAGTACTTC. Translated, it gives CASRAGTSWETQYF.

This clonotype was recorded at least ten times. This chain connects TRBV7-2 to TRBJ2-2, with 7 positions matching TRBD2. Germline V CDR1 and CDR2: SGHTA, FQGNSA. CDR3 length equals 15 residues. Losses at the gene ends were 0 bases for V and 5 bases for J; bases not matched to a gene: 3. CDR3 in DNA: TGTGCCAGCAGCTTAGCGGGAGGGCGTACCGGGGAGCTGTTTTTT. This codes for CASSLAGGRTGELFF. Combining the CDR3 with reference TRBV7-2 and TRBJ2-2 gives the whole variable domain GAGVSQSPSNKVTEKGKDVELRCDPISGHTALYWYRQSLGQGLEFLIYFQGNSAPDKSGLPSDRFSAERTGGSVSTLTIQRTQQEDSAVYLCASSLAGGRTGELFFGEGSRLTVL.